The T cell receptor beta chain under discussion was sequenced for a study of T-cell memory formation after mild COVID-19 (dated by TCRdb to the early 2020s). A note on the overall study: Most TCR sequence clusters were specific to one of the two donors. The cohort was made up of two young adult volunteers, one female and one male, who were previously healthy. In a couple of donors, T-cell clones that expanded and contracted after mild COVID-19 were tracked by sequencing TCRalpha and TCRbeta repertoires over time. The paper's findings and limits, for the study overall: Only two mild cases were covered by the study, and larger cohorts that include severe cases with pre-infection samples were considered necessary. SARS-CoV-2 specificity of the second-wave clones peaking on day 37 was not confirmed. Balanced CD4/CD8 phenotypes were observed for clones contracting from day 15 to 85, whereas a bias towards CD4+ was observed for a second wave of clones expanding from day 15 to 37. Some responding clones were detected in pre-infection memory, which suggested that pre-existing cross-reactive memory T cells had joined the SARS-CoV-2 response. Contracting CD4+ clones turned up mainly in the CM and EM memory subsets, whereas EMRA was where CD8+ clones were enriched.

Ficoll-Paque density gradient centrifugation was the method used to isolate PBMCs. TCRdb names Illumina NovaSeq 6000 as the instrument used. TCRalpha and TCRbeta cDNA libraries were constructed by 5'RACE with constant-segment primers, with sample barcodes and unique molecular identifiers being introduced. Trizol reagent was used to extract RNA from every sample. Libraries were amplified in two PCR steps, with a second sample barcode and Illumina TruSeq adapters added in the second step. The libraries were sequenced on an Illumina NovaSeq using 2 x 150 bp paired-end reads. The study's own analysis went as follows. The reads were demultiplexed and collapsed into UMI-guided consensus sequences using migec v1.2.7. Using mixcr v2.1.11, UMI consensuses were aligned to TRA and TRB V and J templates and then assembled into clonotypes. A clonotype was counted as expanded or contracted only if both edgeR and NoisET called the change significant, with noise models trained on biological replicates. edgeR calls used a false discovery rate-adjusted p below 0.01 and a log2 fold-change threshold of 1. As an exploratory analysis of dynamics, max-normalized trajectories of the 1000 most abundant clonotypes were examined with PCA combined with hierarchical clustering. Separately sequenced CD4+ and CD8+ repertoires were used to assign a CD4 or CD8 phenotype to each responding clone. TCRdb reprocessed the public reads (quality trimming at Q25 with fastp, clone calling with MiXCR) and kept in-frame beta chains. Entries that share a CDR3 protein sequence are merged under the most common genes and DNA. TCRdb, not the original authors, processed these V and J calls. The sample data list roughly 310,000 distinct CDR3 sequences, and 15% to 20% of these were observed just once. 22% of the sample is in the top ten clones.

This clonotype was counted a few times. Its specific antigen is unknown. Nothing much larger sits one base from this clone, and base qualities are not available. Per the germline V gene (reference sequence), SEHNR is the CDR1 and FQNEAQ is the CDR2. V lost 4 bases and J lost 7 bases, and the count of bases not matched to a germline gene is 12. From the cysteine through the phenylalanine, the CDR3 covers 15 amino acids. Only the CDR3 region is kept as DNA, spanning 45 bases read in frame from base 1. The origin of this receptor is a man between 18 and 29 years old who had mild COVID-19 (a few samples of this study predate the infection). The sample titles of this study are shuffled in the database, so cell type and time point are left out; the donor was told from shared clones. The sequencing sample was made of PBMCs or a T cell subset sorted from them (not recorded which). The chain uses TRBV7-9 and TRBJ1-2; the junction holds 7 bases that match TRBD1. The base sequence is TGTGCCAGCAGCTCTCTAGGAGAAGGGACAGTTGGCTACACCTTC. Its amino acids are CASSSLGEGTVGYTF.